These T cell receptor beta chains were read from a single sample in a study of cytomegalovirus exposure and HLA in healthy donors. The table came from immunoSEQ multiplex PCR; TCRdb's copy has only in-frame clones and leaves some out. The data hold about 91,000 clones, with approximately 86% observed a single time. Specimen: PBMCs. Receptors originate from a man aged 30 to 39 in good health and CMV-seropositive. The CDR3 runs from the conserved cysteine through the conserved F or W. D genes are given only for firm matches. The size field is filled for only some rows; it gives once, few, many or a size class.

V gene,D gene,J gene,clone size,CDR3 DNA,CDR3 protein
TRBV6-6,TRBD1,TRBJ1-5,-,TGTGCCAGCAGTTACCGGGACAGGGAGAATCAGCCCCAGCATTTT,CASSYRDRENQPQHF
TRBV6-5,-,TRBJ1-5,-,TGTGCCAGCAGTTACTCAGGGGTGAGAGCGCCCCAGCATTTT,CASSYSGVRAPQHF
TRBV28,-,TRBJ1-1,-,TGTGCCAGCAGTTTAAATGAGGTCCGTGAAGCTTTCTTT,CASSLNEVREAFF
TRBV28,-,TRBJ1-5,-,TGTGCCAGCAGCAAACGGTTGGGGCATAGCAATCAGCCCCAGCATTTT,CASSKRLGHSNQPQHF
TRBV6-5,-,TRBJ2-7,few,TGTGCCAGTACTCAGGGGAACGAGCAGTACTTC,CASTQGNEQYF
TRBV30,-,TRBJ1-4,-,TGTGCCTGGGGGGACACCCTAACTAATGAAAAACTGTTTTTT,CAWGDTLTNEKLFF
TRBV6-5,-,TRBJ1-1,-,TGTGCCAGCAGGTCCACAGGGTCAGCTTTCTTT,CASRSTGSAFF
TRBV15,-,TRBJ1-5,-,TGTGCCACCAGCAGAGACAGGTTAAATCAGCCCCAGCATTTT,CATSRDRLNQPQHF
TRBV28,TRBD2,TRBJ2-7,once,TGTGCCAGCAGTTATAGACTAGCACCCTCCTACGAGCAGTACTTC,CASSYRLAPSYEQYF
TRBV6-5,-,TRBJ1-5,-,TGTGCCAGCAGTTATGCAGGGAGCAATCAGCCCCAGCATTTT,CASSYAGSNQPQHF
TRBV7-2,-,TRBJ2-3,-,TGTGCCAGCAGCCCCCCGTCACTAAGCACAGATACGCAGTATTTT,CASSPPSLSTDTQYF
TRBV5-1,-,TRBJ2-7,once,TGCGCCAGCAGCACCCGGGACATCGCCTACGAGCAGTACTTC,CASSTRDIAYEQYF
TRBV18,TRBD2,TRBJ2-7,-,TGTGCCAGCTCACCAAGCGGGGGGAACGAGCAGTACTTC,CASSPSGGNEQYF
TRBV6-4,-,TRBJ2-3,-,TGTGCCACAAGAGACACAAACACAGATACGCAGTATTTT,CATRDTNTDTQYF
TRBV10-2,TRBD1,TRBJ2-2,-,TGCGCCAGCAGTGACCGTAGGGGGCAGGGCGCTAGGACCGGGGAGCTGTTTTTT,CASSDRRGQGARTGELFF
TRBV2,TRBD1,TRBJ2-7,-,TGTGCCAGCATATCAGGGGGACAGGCGGCCTCTGGTCAGTACTTC,CASISGGQAASGQYF
TRBV6-1,TRBD1,TRBJ1-2,-,TGTGCCAGCAGTGGGGGGACAGTTTCTTTTAACTATGGCTACACCTTC,CASSGGTVSFNYGYTF
TRBV11-3,-,TRBJ2-1,-,TGTGCCAGCAGCTCGAGACAGGCAGGCTCCTACAATGAGCAGTTCTTC,CASSSRQAGSYNEQFF
TRBV7-6,TRBD1,TRBJ2-1,-,TGTGCCAGCAGCTTAGGGGGACAGGACAATGAGCAGTTCTTC,CASSLGGQDNEQFF
TRBV28,-,TRBJ1-4,-,TGTGCCAGCAGTTTATCCCAGGGAAGTGAAAAACTGTTTTTT,CASSLSQGSEKLFF
TRBV4-1,TRBD1,TRBJ2-4,-,TGCGCCAGCAGCCCGCTACAGGGGGCAGGATACATTCAGTACTTC,CASSPLQGAGYIQYF
TRBV6-1,TRBD1,TRBJ1-4,once,TGTGCCAGCAGTGGTGCACAGGGGGCGGGTGAAAAACTGTTTTTT,CASSGAQGAGEKLFF
TRBV30,-,TRBJ2-2,-,TGTGCCTGGAGGGTGGGCAGCAGCGGGGAGCTGTTTTTT,CAWRVGSSGELFF
TRBV28,-,TRBJ1-4,once,TGTGCCAGCAGTTCAGTTAATGGGGGCCGGGAAAAACTGTTTTTT,CASSSVNGGREKLFF
TRBV15,TRBD2,TRBJ2-7,-,TGTGCCACCAGCAGGGGACTAGCGGATACCTACGAGCAGTACTTC,CATSRGLADTYEQYF
TRBV7-2,TRBD2,TRBJ2-3,-,TGTGCCAGCAGCTTAACGGGACTAGCGGGATATACAGATACGCAGTATTTT,CASSLTGLAGYTDTQYF
TRBV30,TRBD1,TRBJ1-1,-,TGTGCCTGGAGTAAACAGGGGAGCACTGAAGCTTTCTTT,CAWSKQGSTEAFF
TRBV19,TRBD2,TRBJ2-1,once,TGTGCCAGTAGTTCCCCCCCGGGGACTAGCAGATACAATGAGCAGTTCTTC,CASSSPPGTSRYNEQFF
TRBV7-8,-,TRBJ2-1,-,TGTGCCAGCAGCTTAGTGGGTATAGCGAGCTCCTACAATGAGCAGTTCTTC,CASSLVGIASSYNEQFF
TRBV27,-,TRBJ2-5,-,TGTGCCAGCAGTTTAGGGGCACCTCCTCAAGAGACCCAGTACTTC,CASSLGAPPQETQYF
TRBV18,TRBD1,TRBJ1-2,-,TGTGCCAGCTCACCAAACTCGGGACAGAAATATGGCTACACCTTC,CASSPNSGQKYGYTF
TRBV19,TRBD2,TRBJ2-7,-,TGTGCCAGTAGTGGCTTATCCGGGACTAGCGGGGCATATTTCTACGAGCAGTACTTC,CASSGLSGTSGAYFYEQYF
TRBV5-1,TRBD1,TRBJ2-5,-,TGCGCCAGCAGCTTTCTCCTCCAGGGGGCTCGGGAGACCCAGTACTTC,CASSFLLQGARETQYF
TRBV9,-,TRBJ2-7,-,TGTGCCAGCAGCCTGCTAGACTACTCCTACGAGCAGTACTTC,CASSLLDYSYEQYF
TRBV27,-,TRBJ2-1,-,TGTGCCAGCAGTTGGGGACTTACCAATGAGCAGTTCTTC,CASSWGLTNEQFF